A single sample gave rise to the 7 T cell receptor beta chains below, sequenced in a study of CD8 T cells in Susac syndrome. About 0.5 to 1 ug RNA was reverse transcribed with random hexamers. One entry per CDR3 protein, called by TCRdb with MiXCR from the immunoSEQ multiplex PCR reads. There are about 53,000 distinct CDR3 sequences in the sample; about 95% occur only once, and around 0.75% lies in the top ten. The source material was CD8+ T cells from PBMCs. Receptors were obtained from a human donor with Susac syndrome.

This chain joins TRBV15 and TRBJ2-7; D is undetermined. This CDR3 region has 15 residues. Germline assignment: CDR1 LNHNV and CDR2 YYDKDF (reference sequence). Trimming removed 5 bases from V and 6 bases from J, with 20 bases in between. For the CDR3, the DNA is TGTGCCACCAGCGGCCGGAGCGTAGTGGCCGCCGAGCAGTACTTC. Translation: CATSGRSVVAAEQYF.

The genes are TRBV19 and TRBJ1-5; no firm D call. CDR3 length: 17 amino acids. With 4 bases removed from V and 5 bases from J, the gap between germline ends came to 21 bases. The germline V gene has CDR1 LNHDA and CDR2 SQIVND (reference sequence). CDR3 amino acids: CASSNVRSVAIHQPQHF. CDR3 DNA: TGTGCCAGTAGTAATGTGCGGAGTGTAGCGATCCATCAGCCCCAGCATTTT.

This clonotype occurred a few times. The J gene is TRBJ2-7, the V gene TRBV29-1; D perhaps matches TRBD1 (5 bases). Trimming shortened V by 2 bases and J by 4 bases, and 9 bases separated the two germline ends. Looked up from germline, CDR1 is SQVTM and CDR2 is ANQGSEA. This CDR3 is built from 12 residues. The CDR3 DNA reads as TGCAGCGTTGAAATAGGGGCATACGAGCAGTACTTC. Its translation is CSVEIGAYEQYF.

V gene TRBV3-1 combines with J gene TRBJ2-3; D is ambiguous. Germline V gives CDR1 LGHDT, CDR2 YNNKEL (reference sequence). CDR3 length: 13 amino acids. V lost 5 bases and J 2 bases, leaving 8 bases between the germline ends. The CDR3 DNA follows: TGTGCCAGCAGCTTCGCACTCACAGATACGCAGTATTTT. It specifies CASSFALTDTQYF.

This clonotype occurred once. J is TRBJ1-2 and V is TRBV27; D is unresolved. This CDR3 spans 13 amino acids. Germline CDR1 and CDR2: MNHEY and SMNVEV (reference sequence). Trimming removed 0 bases at V and 8 bases at J, with 10 bases between. The CDR3 nucleotides read TGTGCCAGCAGTTTATCGCCTGGTGGAGGCTACACCTTC. This codes for CASSLSPGGGYTF.

As DNA, the CDR3 is TGTGCCAGCAGCTTAGCGGATGGGCCAAACAATGAGCAGTTCTTC. The encoded protein is CASSLADGPNNEQFF. The chain carries TRBV7-9 and TRBJ2-1; D is unresolved. Germline V CDR1 and CDR2: SEHNR, FQNEAQ (reference sequence). The CDR3 runs 15 residues. V was pared by 0 bases and J by 5 bases, with 11 bases between.

Written as DNA, the CDR3 is TGTGCCAGCAGACAGGGTATTGAGGACAATGAGCAGTTCTTC. It translates to CASRQGIEDNEQFF. The rearrangement links TRBV21-1 to TRBJ2-1; the table's D call, TRBD1, was not checked against the DNA. TRBV21-1 is an annotated pseudogene. The length of the CDR3 is 14 residues.